This TCR beta chain was identified in a study of T cells expressing NK-cell markers. TCR beta cDNA was made by 5'RACE template switching with UMIs. TCRdb re-analyzed the 5' RACE reads; it lists each CDR3 protein once, without DNA. There are 250,000 or so distinct CDR3 sequences in the sample, with around 4% held by the top ten. This CDR3 has 14 amino acids. Germline-derived CDR1 and CDR2 are ENHRY and SYGVKD. This receptor was obtained from a woman aged 18 to 75 in good health. The source material was blood T cells: a sorted CD56 or NKG2C T cell subset, CD4+ or CD8+ T cells, or bulk PBMC T cells (not recorded which). The chain has TRBV10-3 and TRBJ2-4; TCRdb's D call of TRBD1 is untestable without DNA. This CDR3 reads CATRRGQGKNIQYF.